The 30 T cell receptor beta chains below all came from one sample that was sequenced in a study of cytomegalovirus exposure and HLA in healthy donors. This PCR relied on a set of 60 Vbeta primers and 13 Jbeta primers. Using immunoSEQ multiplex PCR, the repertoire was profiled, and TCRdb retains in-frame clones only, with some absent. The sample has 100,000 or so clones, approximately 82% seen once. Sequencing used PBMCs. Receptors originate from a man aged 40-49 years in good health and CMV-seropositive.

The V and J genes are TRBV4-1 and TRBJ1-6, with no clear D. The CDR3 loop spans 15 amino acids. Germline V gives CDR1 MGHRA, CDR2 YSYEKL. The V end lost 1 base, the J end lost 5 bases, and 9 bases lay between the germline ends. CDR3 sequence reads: CASSQAGVDNSPLHF. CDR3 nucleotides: TGCGCCAGCAGCCAAGCCGGGGTAGATAATTCACCCCTCCACTTT.

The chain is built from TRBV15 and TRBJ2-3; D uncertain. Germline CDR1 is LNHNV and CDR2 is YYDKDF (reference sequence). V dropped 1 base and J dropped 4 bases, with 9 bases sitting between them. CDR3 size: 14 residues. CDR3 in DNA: TGTGCCACCAGCAGAGCCATAGCCTCAGATACGCAGTATTTT. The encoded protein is CATSRAIASDTQYF.

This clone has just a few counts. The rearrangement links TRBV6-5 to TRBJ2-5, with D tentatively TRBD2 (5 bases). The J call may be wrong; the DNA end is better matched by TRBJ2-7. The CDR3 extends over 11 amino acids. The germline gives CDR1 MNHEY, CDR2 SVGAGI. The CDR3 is CASRRDYEQYF. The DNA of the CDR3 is TGTGCCAGCAGGAGGGACTACGAGCAGTACTTC.

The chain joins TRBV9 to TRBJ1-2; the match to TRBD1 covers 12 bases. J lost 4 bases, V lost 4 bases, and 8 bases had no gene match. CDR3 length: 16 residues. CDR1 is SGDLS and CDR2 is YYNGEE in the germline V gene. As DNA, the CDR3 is TGTGCCAGCAGCTCCGGGACAGGGGGCGACCTCTATGGCTACACCTTC. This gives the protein CASSSGTGGDLYGYTF. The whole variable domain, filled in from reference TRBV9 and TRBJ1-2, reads DSGVTQTPKHLITATGQRVTLRCSPRSGDLSVYWYQQSLDQGLQFLIQYYNGEERAKGNILERFSAQQFPDLHSELNLSSLELGDSALYFCASSSGTGGDLYGYTFGSGTRLTVV.

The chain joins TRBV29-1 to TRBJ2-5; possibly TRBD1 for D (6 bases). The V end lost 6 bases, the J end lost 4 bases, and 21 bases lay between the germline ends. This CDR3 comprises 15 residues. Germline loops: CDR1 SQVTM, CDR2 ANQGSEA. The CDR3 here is CSVTSGTKASETQYF. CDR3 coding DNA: TGCAGCGTGACCTCCGGGACAAAAGCCTCAGAGACCCAGTACTTC.

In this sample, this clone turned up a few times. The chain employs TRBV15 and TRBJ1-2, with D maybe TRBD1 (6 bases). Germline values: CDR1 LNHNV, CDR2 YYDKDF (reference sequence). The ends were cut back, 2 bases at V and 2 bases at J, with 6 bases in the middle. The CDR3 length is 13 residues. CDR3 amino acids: CATSRQGNYGYTF. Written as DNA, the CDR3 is TGTGCCACCAGCAGACAGGGGAACTATGGCTACACCTTC.

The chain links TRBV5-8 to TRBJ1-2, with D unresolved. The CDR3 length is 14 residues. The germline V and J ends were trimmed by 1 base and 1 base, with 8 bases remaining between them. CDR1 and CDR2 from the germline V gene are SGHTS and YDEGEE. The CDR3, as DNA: TGTGCCAGCAGCTTGCTGGGCAGTAACTATGGCTACACCTTC. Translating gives CASSLLGSNYGYTF. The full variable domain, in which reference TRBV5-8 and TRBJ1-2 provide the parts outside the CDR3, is EAGVTQSPTHLIKTRGQQATLRCSPISGHTSVYWYQQALGLGLQFLLWYDEGEERNRGNFPPRFSGRQFPNYSSELNVNALELEDSALYLCASSLLGSNYGYTFGSGTRLTVV.

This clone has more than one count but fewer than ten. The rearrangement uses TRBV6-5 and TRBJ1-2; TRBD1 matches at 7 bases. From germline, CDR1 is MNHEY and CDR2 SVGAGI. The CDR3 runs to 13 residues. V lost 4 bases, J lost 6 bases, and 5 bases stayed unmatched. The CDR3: CASSSGQRHGYTF. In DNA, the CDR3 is TGTGCCAGCAGTTCGGGACAGAGACATGGCTACACCTTC.

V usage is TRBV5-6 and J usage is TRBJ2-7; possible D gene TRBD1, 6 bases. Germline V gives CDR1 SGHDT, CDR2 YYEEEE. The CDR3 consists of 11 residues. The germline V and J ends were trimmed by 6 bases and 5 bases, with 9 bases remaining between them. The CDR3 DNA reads TGTGCCAGCACCTACAGGGACGAGCAGTACTTC. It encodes CASTYRDEQYF.

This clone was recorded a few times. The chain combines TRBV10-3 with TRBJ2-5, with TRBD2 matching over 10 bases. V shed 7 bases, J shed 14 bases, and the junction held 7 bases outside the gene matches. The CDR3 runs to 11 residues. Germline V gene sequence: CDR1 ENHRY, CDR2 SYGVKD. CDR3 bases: TGTGCCATCAACACCGGGACTAGCGTATACTTC. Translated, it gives CAINTGTSVYF.

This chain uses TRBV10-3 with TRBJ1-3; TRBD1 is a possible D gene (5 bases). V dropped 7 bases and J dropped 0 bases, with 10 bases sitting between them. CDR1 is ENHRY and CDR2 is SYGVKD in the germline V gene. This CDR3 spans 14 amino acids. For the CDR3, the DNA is TGTGCCATCATGGGGGGGATCTCTGGAAACACCATATATTTT. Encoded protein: CAIMGGISGNTIYF.

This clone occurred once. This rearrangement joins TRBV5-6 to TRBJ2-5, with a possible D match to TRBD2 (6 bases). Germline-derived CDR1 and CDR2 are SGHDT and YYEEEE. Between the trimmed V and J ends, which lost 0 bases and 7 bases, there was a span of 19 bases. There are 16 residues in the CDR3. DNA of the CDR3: TGTGCCAGCAGCTTGGGGCCCGGGACTCAATTCGGGACCCAGTACTTC. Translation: CASSLGPGTQFGTQYF.

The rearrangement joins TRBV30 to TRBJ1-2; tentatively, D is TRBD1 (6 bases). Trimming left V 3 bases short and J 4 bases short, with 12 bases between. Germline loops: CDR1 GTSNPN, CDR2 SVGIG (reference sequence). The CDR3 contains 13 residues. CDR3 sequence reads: CAWSYRVAYGYTF. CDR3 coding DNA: TGTGCCTGGAGCTACAGGGTTGCCTATGGCTACACCTTC.

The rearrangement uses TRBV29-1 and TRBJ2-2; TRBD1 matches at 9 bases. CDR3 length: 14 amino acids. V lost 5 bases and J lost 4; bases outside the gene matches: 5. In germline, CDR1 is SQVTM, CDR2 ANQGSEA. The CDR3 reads CSVTGTGPTGELFF. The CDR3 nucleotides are TGCAGCGTTACCGGGACAGGGCCCACCGGGGAGCTGTTTTTT.

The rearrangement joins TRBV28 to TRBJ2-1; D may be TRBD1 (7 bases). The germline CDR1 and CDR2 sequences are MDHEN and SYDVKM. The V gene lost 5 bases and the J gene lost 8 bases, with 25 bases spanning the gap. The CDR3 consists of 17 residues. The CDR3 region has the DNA TGTGCCAGCAGTCTAGGGGGCCCGGGATCAGCGGGCCATGAGCAGTTCTTC. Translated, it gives CASSLGGPGSAGHEQFF.

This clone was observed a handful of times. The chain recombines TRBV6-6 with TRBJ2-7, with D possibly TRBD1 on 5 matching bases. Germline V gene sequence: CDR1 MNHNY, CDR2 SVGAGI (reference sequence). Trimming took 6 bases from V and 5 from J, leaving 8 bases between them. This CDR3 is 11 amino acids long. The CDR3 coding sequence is TGTGCCAGCAGGACAGAAAACGAGCAGTACTTC. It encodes CASRTENEQYF.

CDR3 DNA: TGTGCCAGCAGTTCCATACCGACAGGGCCACTAATCGGGACCCAGTACTTC. Its protein product is CASSSIPTGPLIGTQYF. This chain uses TRBV28 with TRBJ2-5; 7 bases map to TRBD1. The CDR3 contains 17 residues. Looked up from germline, CDR1 is MDHEN and CDR2 is SYDVKM. V was clipped by 4 bases and J by 7 bases; unmatched bases: 18. Combining the CDR3 with reference TRBV28 and TRBJ2-5 gives the whole variable domain DVKVTQSSRYLVKRTGEKVFLECVQDMDHENMFWYRQDPGLGLRLIYFSYDVKMKEKGDIPEGYSVSREKKERFSLILESASTNQTSMYLCASSSIPTGPLIGTQYFGPGTRLLVL.

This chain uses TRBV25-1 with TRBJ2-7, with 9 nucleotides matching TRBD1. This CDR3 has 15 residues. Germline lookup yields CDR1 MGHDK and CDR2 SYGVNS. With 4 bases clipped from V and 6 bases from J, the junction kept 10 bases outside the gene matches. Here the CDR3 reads CASSARTGARTEQYF. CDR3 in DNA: TGTGCCAGCAGTGCCAGGACAGGGGCGAGAACCGAGCAGTACTTC.

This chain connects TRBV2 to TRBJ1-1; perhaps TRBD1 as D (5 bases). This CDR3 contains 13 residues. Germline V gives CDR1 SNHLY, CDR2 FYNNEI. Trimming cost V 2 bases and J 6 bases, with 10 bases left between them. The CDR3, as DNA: TGTGCCAGCAGTGAAAATTCGGGGGCTGAAGCTTTCTTT. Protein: CASSENSGAEAFF.

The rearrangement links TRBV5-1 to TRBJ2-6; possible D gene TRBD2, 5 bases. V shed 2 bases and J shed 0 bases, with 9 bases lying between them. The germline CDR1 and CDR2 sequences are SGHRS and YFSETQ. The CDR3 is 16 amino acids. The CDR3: CASSFAGSSGANVLTF. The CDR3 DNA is TGCGCCAGCAGCTTCGCGGGCAGCTCTGGGGCCAACGTCCTGACTTTC. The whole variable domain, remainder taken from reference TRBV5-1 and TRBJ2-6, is KAGVTQTPRYLIKTRGQQVTLSCSPISGHRSVSWYQQTPGQGLQFLFEYFSETQRNKGNFPGRFSGRQFSNSRSEMNVSTLELGDSALYLCASSFAGSSGANVLTFGAGSRLTVL.

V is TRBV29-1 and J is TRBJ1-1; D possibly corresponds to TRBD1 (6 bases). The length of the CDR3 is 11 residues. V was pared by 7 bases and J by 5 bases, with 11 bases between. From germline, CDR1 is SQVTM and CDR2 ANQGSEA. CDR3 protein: CSDRVWTEAFF. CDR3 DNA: TGCAGCGACAGGGTGTGGACTGAAGCTTTCTTT.

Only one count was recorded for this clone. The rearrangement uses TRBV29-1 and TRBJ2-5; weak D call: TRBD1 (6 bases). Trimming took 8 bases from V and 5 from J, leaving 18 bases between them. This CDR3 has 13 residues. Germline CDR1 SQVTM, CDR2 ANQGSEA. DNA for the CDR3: TGCAGCTTTACAGGGACCCGACTGGAGACCCAGTACTTC. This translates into CSFTGTRLETQYF.

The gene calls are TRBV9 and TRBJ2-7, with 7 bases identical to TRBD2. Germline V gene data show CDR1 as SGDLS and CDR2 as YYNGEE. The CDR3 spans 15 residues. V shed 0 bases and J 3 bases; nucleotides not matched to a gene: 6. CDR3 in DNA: TGTGCCAGCAGCGTAGGTGGGGGGGGAAACTACGAGCAGTACTTC. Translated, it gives CASSVGGGGNYEQYF.

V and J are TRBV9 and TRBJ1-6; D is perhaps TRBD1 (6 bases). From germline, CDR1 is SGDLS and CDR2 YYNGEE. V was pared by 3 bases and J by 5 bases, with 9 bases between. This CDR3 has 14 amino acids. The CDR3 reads CASSGQANNSPLHF. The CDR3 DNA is TGTGCCAGCAGCGGACAGGCTAATAATTCACCCCTCCACTTT.

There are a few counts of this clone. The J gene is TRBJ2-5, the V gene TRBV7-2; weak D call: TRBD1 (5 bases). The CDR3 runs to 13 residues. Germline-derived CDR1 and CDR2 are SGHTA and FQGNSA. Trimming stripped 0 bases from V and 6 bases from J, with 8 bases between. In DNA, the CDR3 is TGTGCCAGCAGCTTAGCCAGGGAACAGACCCAGTACTTC. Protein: CASSLAREQTQYF.

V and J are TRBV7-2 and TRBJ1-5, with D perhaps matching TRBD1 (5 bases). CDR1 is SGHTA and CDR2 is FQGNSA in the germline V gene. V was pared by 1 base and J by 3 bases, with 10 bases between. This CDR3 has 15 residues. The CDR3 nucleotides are TGTGCCAGCAGCTTAGTGGCAGGGCCCAATCAGCCCCAGCATTTT. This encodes CASSLVAGPNQPQHF.

The CDR3 DNA reads as TGCGCCAGCAGCCAAGAACAAACAGGGAGACAGCCCCAGCATTTT. Translating gives CASSQEQTGRQPQHF. This chain uses TRBV4-3 with TRBJ1-5, with D tentatively TRBD1 (6 bases). The CDR3 spans 15 residues. Germline V gene lookup returns CDR1 LGHNA and CDR2 YSLEER. Trimming stripped 0 bases from V and 7 bases from J, with 13 bases between.

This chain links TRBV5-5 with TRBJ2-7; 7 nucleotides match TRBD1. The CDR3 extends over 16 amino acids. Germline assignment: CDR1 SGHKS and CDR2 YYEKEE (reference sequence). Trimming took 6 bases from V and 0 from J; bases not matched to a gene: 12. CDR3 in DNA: TGTGCCAGCACCTACGCACCGGGACAGAGCTCCTACGAGCAGTACTTC. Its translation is CASTYAPGQSSYEQYF.

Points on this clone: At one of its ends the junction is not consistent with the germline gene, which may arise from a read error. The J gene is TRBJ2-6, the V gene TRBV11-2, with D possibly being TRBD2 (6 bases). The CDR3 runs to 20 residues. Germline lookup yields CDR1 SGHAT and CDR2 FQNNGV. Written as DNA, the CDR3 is TGTGCCAGCAGCTTAGATTTTTGGGACTTTGGGGCCTCTGGGGCCAACGGCCTGACTTTC. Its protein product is CASSLDFWDFGASGANGLTF.

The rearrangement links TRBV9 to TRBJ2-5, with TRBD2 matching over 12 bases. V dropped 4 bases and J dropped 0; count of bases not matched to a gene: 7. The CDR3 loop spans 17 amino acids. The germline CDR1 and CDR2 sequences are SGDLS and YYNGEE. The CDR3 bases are TGTGCCAGCAGCCCCGGGACTAGCGGGTGGTACCAAGAGACCCAGTACTTC. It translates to CASSPGTSGWYQETQYF. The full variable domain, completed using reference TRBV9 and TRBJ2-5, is DSGVTQTPKHLITATGQRVTLRCSPRSGDLSVYWYQQSLDQGLQFLIQYYNGEERAKGNILERFSAQQFPDLHSELNLSSLELGDSALYFCASSPGTSGWYQETQYFGPGTRLLVL.